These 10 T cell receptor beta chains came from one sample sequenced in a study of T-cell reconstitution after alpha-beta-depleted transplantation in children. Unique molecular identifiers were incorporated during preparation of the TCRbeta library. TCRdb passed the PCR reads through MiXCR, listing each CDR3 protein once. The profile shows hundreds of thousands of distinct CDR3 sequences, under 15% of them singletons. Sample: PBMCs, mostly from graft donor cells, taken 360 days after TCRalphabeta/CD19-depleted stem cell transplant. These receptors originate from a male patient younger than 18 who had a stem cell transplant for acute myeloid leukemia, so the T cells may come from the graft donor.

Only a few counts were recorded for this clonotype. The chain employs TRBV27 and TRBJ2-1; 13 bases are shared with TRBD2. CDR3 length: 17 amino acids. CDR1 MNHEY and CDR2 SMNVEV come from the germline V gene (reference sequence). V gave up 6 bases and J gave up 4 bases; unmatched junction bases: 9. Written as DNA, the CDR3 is TGTGCCAGCAGCGACCTACTAGCGGGAGGGCCGTACAATGAGCAGTTCTTC. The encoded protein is CASSDLLAGGPYNEQFF.

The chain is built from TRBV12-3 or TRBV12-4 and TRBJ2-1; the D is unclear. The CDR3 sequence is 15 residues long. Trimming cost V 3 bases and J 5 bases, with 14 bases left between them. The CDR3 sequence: CASSFGANPNNEQFF. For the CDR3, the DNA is TGTGCCAGCAGTTTCGGAGCGAATCCCAACAATGAGCAGTTCTTC.

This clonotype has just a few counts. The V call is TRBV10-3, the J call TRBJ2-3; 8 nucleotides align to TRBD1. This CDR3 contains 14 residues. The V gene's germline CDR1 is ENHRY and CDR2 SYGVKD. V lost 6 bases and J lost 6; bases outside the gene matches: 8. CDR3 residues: CAIRAGGHQDTQYF. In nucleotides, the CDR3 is TGTGCCATCAGGGCAGGGGGCCATCAGGATACGCAGTATTTT.

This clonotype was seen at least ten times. DNA for the CDR3: TGTGCCAGCAATCCAGCGGAGAGCGGCAATGAGCAGTTCTTC. Translation gives CASNPAESGNEQFF. This chain links TRBV2 with TRBJ2-1, with a weak D call TRBD2 (5 bases). This CDR3 is 14 amino acids long. Trimming left V 7 bases short and J 6 bases short, with 16 bases between. Looked up from germline, CDR1 is SNHLY and CDR2 is FYNNEI.

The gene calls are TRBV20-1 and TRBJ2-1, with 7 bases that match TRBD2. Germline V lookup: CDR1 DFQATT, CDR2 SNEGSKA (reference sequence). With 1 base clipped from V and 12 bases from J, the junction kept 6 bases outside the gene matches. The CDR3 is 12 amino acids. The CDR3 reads CSARGLSGGQFF. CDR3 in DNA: TGCAGTGCTAGAGGACTGTCGGGAGGGCAGTTCTTC.

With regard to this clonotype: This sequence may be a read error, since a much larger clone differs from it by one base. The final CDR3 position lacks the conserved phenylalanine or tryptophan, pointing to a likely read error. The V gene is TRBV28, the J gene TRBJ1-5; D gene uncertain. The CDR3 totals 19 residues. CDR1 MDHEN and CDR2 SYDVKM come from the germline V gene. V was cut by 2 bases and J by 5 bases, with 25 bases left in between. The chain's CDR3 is CASSLGRAGPFLQYQPQHC. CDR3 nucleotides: TGTGCCAGCAGTTTAGGGCGGGCAGGACCCTTTCTCCAATATCAGCCCCAGCATTGT.

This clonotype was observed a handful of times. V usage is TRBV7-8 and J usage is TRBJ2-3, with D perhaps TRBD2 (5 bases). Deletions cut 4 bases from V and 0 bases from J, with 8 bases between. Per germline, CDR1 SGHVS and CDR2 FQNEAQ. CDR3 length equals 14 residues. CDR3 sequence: CASSSRTSTDTQYF. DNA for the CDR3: TGTGCCAGCAGCTCTCGGACTAGCACAGATACGCAGTATTTT.

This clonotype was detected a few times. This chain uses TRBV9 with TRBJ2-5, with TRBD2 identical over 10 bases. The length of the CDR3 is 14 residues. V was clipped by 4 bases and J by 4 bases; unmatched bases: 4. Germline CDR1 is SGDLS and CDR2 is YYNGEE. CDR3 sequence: CASSHSGRRETQYF. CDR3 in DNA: TGTGCCAGCAGCCATAGCGGGAGGCGAGAGACCCAGTACTTC.

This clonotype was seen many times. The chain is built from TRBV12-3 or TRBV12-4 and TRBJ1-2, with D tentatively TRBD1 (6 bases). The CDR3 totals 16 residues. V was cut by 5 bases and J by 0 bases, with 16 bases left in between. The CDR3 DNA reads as TGTGCCAGCAGTCGAGGGGGTATGGAAACTAACTATGGCTACACCTTC. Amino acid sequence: CASSRGGMETNYGYTF.

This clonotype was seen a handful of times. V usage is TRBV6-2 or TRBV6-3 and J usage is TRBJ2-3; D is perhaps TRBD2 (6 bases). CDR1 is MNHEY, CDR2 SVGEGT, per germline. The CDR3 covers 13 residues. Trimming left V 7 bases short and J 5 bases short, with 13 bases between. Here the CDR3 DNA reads TGTGCCAGCACTCCGGACTATGGAGATACGCAGTATTTT. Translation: CASTPDYGDTQYF.